This TCR beta chain came from a study of T cell repertoires in cytomegalovirus infection. Trimming stripped 4 bases from V and 3 bases from J, with 10 bases between. CDR1 is MDHEN and CDR2 is SYDVKM in the germline V gene. The CDR3 is 13 residues long. To note about this clonotype: Its target is not known.

One entry per CDR3 protein results from TCRdb running MiXCR on the reads. The data show 150,000 to 200,000 distinct CDR3 sequences, with over 13% seen just once and 25% to 30% held by the top ten. Study-wide points: People with CMV and the relevant HLA were identified by cumulative public TCR beta family frequency.

Sequencing used PBMCs. The chain is built from TRBV28 and TRBJ2-7; no clear D gene. This receptor was obtained from a human donor in good health (CMV status not recorded). Some clones in this sample may be carry-over from other donors' samples. The CDR3: CASSYNQYYEQYF. The DNA of the CDR3 is TGTGCCAGCAGTTATAACCAATACTACGAGCAGTACTTC.